Each of the 28 T cell receptor beta chains below was sequenced from the same sample in a study of control samples from healthy donors and cancer patients. Measured with immunoSEQ multiplex PCR; TCRdb has only the in-frame clones, and not every one. The sample lists about 180,000 clones, over 85% occurring once. What was sequenced was blood. The receptors stem from a man aged 25-40 years in good health.

The J gene is TRBJ2-7, the V gene TRBV10-3, with a weak D call TRBD2 (5 bases). The length of the CDR3 is 15 residues. Germline V gives CDR1 ENHRY, CDR2 SYGVKD. The V and J ends lost 2 bases and 2 bases respectively, with 13 bases between them. The CDR3 spells CAISEEGRGPYEQYF. Here the CDR3 DNA reads TGTGCCATCAGTGAGGAGGGAAGAGGGCCCTACGAGCAGTACTTC.

This clone was seen once. This chain joins TRBV28 and TRBJ1-2, with 7 bases that match TRBD1. The CDR3 is 13 amino acids. Germline V gene lookup returns CDR1 MDHEN and CDR2 SYDVKM. V lost 4 bases, J lost 4 bases, and 3 bases stayed unmatched. The CDR3 loop is CASSWAGGYGYTF. The CDR3 DNA sequence: TGTGCCAGCAGTTGGGCAGGGGGCTATGGCTACACCTTC.

The CDR3 sequence is CASSYHLQGARDYEQYF. In DNA, the CDR3 is TGTGCCAGCAGTTACCACCTACAGGGGGCTCGAGACTACGAGCAGTACTTC. The rearrangement links TRBV6-2 or TRBV6-3 to TRBJ2-7, with TRBD1 matching 9 bases. The CDR3 runs 17 residues. V shed 2 bases and J 3 bases; nucleotides not matched to a gene: 11. From germline, CDR1 is MNHEY and CDR2 SVGEGT.

The V call is TRBV5-6, the J call TRBJ2-2; 9 bases fit TRBD1. V shed 4 bases, J shed 8 bases, and the junction held 6 bases outside the gene matches. Germline-derived CDR1 and CDR2 are SGHDT and YYEEEE. There are 14 residues in the CDR3. CDR3 sequence reads: CASSGTGRVGELFF. CDR3 DNA sequence: TGTGCCAGCAGCGGGACAGGGAGGGTAGGGGAGCTGTTTTTT.

This clone occurred once. V usage is TRBV12-3 or TRBV12-4 and J usage is TRBJ1-2; TRBD1 is a possible D gene (6 bases). The CDR3 extends over 13 amino acids. Deletions cut 6 bases from V and 8 bases from J, with 16 bases between. The CDR3 coding sequence is TGTGCCAGCAGGAGTTCAGGGGTTCTGGGCTACACCTTC. This gives the protein CASRSSGVLGYTF.

The gene calls are TRBV19 and TRBJ2-6; no firm D call. V was shortened by 5 bases and J by 5 bases, with 7 bases between the two germline ends. CDR1 is LNHDA and CDR2 is SQIVND in the germline V gene (reference sequence). The CDR3 totals 13 residues. In DNA form, the CDR3 reads TGTGCCAGTAGTTTCCGATGGGCCAACGTCCTGACTTTC. Translating it yields CASSFRWANVLTF.

The V call is TRBV24-1, the J call TRBJ1-3; 10 bases line up with TRBD1. CDR1 is KGHDR, CDR2 SFDVKD, per germline. This CDR3 is 14 amino acids long. Losses at the gene ends were 9 bases for V and 2 bases for J; bases not matched to a gene: 3. CDR3 nucleotides: TGTGCCACCGTAGACAGGGGGCCTGGAAACACCATATATTTT. Amino acid sequence: CATVDRGPGNTIYF.

The rearrangement joins TRBV9 to TRBJ1-3, with no clear D. Trimming removed 3 bases from V and 0 bases from J, with 13 bases in between. The V gene's germline CDR1 is SGDLS and CDR2 YYNGEE. There are 16 residues in the CDR3. CDR3: CASSDQIRYSGNTIYF. In DNA form, the CDR3 reads TGTGCCAGCAGCGACCAGATCAGGTACTCTGGAAACACCATATATTTT.

The chain's CDR3 is CASSPTLYNEQFF. The CDR3 DNA reads TGTGCCAGCAGCCCCACCCTGTACAATGAGCAGTTCTTC. The rearrangement links TRBV4-2 to TRBJ2-1; D is uncertain. The CDR3 covers 13 residues. The germline gives CDR1 LGHNA, CDR2 YNFKEQ. With 4 bases removed from V and 4 bases from J, the gap between germline ends came to 8 bases.

The chain links TRBV7-9 to TRBJ1-4; no clear D gene. The V end lost 1 base, the J end lost 7 bases, and 10 bases lay between the germline ends. Per the germline V gene, CDR1 is SEHNR and CDR2 is FQNEAQ (reference sequence). The CDR3 is 14 residues long. The CDR3 coding sequence is TGTGCCAGCAGCTTAGTAGAATGGGTTGAAAAACTGTTTTTT. Its protein is CASSLVEWVEKLFF.

This chain uses TRBV9 with TRBJ2-7; D is perhaps TRBD2 (5 bases). V was cut by 0 bases and J by 6 bases, with 22 bases left in between. The CDR3 extends over 17 amino acids. CDR1 and CDR2 from the germline V gene are SGDLS and YYNGEE. CDR3: CASSVGVEGEKFSEQYF. The CDR3 DNA follows: TGTGCCAGCAGCGTAGGCGTAGAGGGTGAAAAATTCAGCGAGCAGTACTTC.

The chain combines TRBV7-6 with TRBJ1-3; D unclear. Trimming shortened V by 1 base and J by 0 bases, and 7 bases separated the two germline ends. CDR3 length: 15 amino acids. The germline CDR1 and CDR2 sequences are SGHVS and FNYEAQ. The DNA for the CDR3 is TGTGCCAGCAGCTTAGGGGAGAGCTCTGGAAACACCATATATTTT. It codes for CASSLGESSGNTIYF.

The chain employs TRBV11-1 and TRBJ1-2; maybe TRBD1 (5 bases). The germline CDR1 and CDR2 sequences are SGHAT and FQDESV (reference sequence). The CDR3 length is 15 residues. Trimming cost V 0 bases and J 8 bases, with 16 bases left between them. Here the CDR3 DNA reads TGTGCCAGCAGCTTAGCGTACGGGGCCTCAAAAGGCTACACCTTC. Its translation: CASSLAYGASKGYTF.

This chain connects TRBV19 to TRBJ2-2, with TRBD2 as a possible D gene (6 bases). Germline CDR1 is LNHDA and CDR2 is SQIVND (reference sequence). Trimming took 6 bases from V and 8 from J, leaving 7 bases between them. The CDR3 is made up of 11 amino acids. The chain's CDR3 is CASSGGGELFF. The CDR3 nucleotides read TGTGCCAGTAGCGGGGGAGGGGAGCTGTTTTTT.

The gene calls are TRBV19 and TRBJ2-5, with a weak D call TRBD1 (6 bases). Looked up from germline, CDR1 is LNHDA and CDR2 is SQIVND (reference sequence). V was trimmed by 0 bases and J by 4 bases, leaving 9 bases between them. The CDR3 has 14 amino acids. CDR3 bases: TGTGCCAGTAGTATAGAGCCAGGGGCAGAGACCCAGTACTTC. Translated, it gives CASSIEPGAETQYF.

In this sample, this clone turned up a few times. The chain employs TRBV6-1 and TRBJ1-5; D is unresolved. Germline loops: CDR1 MNHNS, CDR2 SASEGT. The CDR3 runs to 11 residues. V was shortened by 3 bases and J by 7 bases, with 4 bases between the two germline ends. The DNA of the CDR3 is TGTGCCAGCAGTGATCCCCAGCCCCAGCATTTT. As protein: CASSDPQPQHF.

The genes are TRBV5-4 and TRBJ2-1; no clear D. Germline-derived CDR1 and CDR2 are SGHNT and YYREEE (reference sequence). Trimming removed 0 bases at V and 4 bases at J, with 11 bases between. CDR3 length equals 15 residues. CDR3 residues: CASSLVEVTYNEQFF. CDR3 DNA: TGTGCCAGCAGCTTGGTAGAGGTAACGTACAATGAGCAGTTCTTC.

The chain is built from TRBV5-4 and TRBJ1-6; 10 bases are a match to TRBD1. This CDR3 comprises 14 residues. CDR1 and CDR2 (germline): SGHNT, YYREEE (reference sequence). The V segment lost 4 bases and the J segment 8 bases; nucleotides outside the gene matches: 3. The CDR3 spells CASSMTGGDSPLHF. The CDR3 region has the DNA TGTGCCAGCAGCATGACAGGGGGCGATTCACCCCTCCACTTT. Together with reference TRBV5-4 and TRBJ1-6, the CDR3 gives the full variable domain: ETGVTQSPTHLIKTRGQQVTLRCSSQSGHNTVSWYQQALGQGPQFIFQYYREEENGRGNFPPRFSGLQFPNYSSELNVNALELDDSALYLCASSMTGGDSPLHFGNGTRLTVT.

The rearrangement uses TRBV5-1 and TRBJ1-1; D not certain. The CDR3 totals 13 residues. Trimming took off 4 bases at V and 1 base at J, with 8 bases between the two ends. CDR1 is SGHRS and CDR2 is YFSETQ in the germline V gene. CDR3 nucleotides: TGCGCCAGCAGCCCAAGACCGAACACTGAAGCTTTCTTT. Translating it yields CASSPRPNTEAFF.

The rearrangement links TRBV19 to TRBJ2-3, with D tentatively TRBD1 (5 bases). Trimming pared 4 bases from V and 0 bases from J, leaving 14 bases between. Per germline, CDR1 LNHDA and CDR2 SQIVND (reference sequence). CDR3 length equals 16 residues. Here the CDR3 reads CASSTPRQTSTDTQYF. CDR3 coding DNA: TGTGCCAGTAGTACCCCCCGACAGACTAGCACAGATACGCAGTATTTT.

This rearrangement joins TRBV4-1 to TRBJ2-1; TRBD2 matches at 7 bases. Germline CDR1 reads MGHRA; CDR2 reads YSYEKL. There are 16 residues in the CDR3. The junction had 8 bases not matched to a gene; V was cut back by 2 bases and J by 4 bases. CDR3: CASSQSDAGAYNEQFF. CDR3 nucleotide sequence: TGCGCCAGCAGCCAATCCGACGCGGGAGCTTACAATGAGCAGTTCTTC.

The chain joins TRBV24-1 to TRBJ2-1; TRBD2 is a possible D gene (5 bases). With 6 bases removed from V and 9 bases from J, the gap between germline ends came to 23 bases. Germline V gene lookup returns CDR1 KGHDR and CDR2 SFDVKD. The CDR3 has 16 amino acids. In DNA, the CDR3 is TGTGCCACCAGTCCCTCGACCCCCCCACGTGAGGGTGAGCAGTTCTTC. This translates into CATSPSTPPREGEQFF.

Points on this clone: The junction and the germline gene differ at one end; a read error may be behind it. The chain links TRBV4-1 to TRBJ2-5, with no clear D. The CDR3 length is 14 residues. Germline-derived CDR1 and CDR2 are MGHRA and YSYEKL. Written as DNA, the CDR3 is TGCGCCAGCAGCCAAGGCCCAGACCAGGAGACCCAGTACTTC. It codes for CASSQGPDQETQYF.

The genes are TRBV5-4 and TRBJ2-3; TRBD1 or TRBD2 may be the D gene (5 bases each). The CDR3 contains 15 residues. Per germline, CDR1 SGHNT and CDR2 YYREEE (reference sequence). The ends were cut back, 0 bases at V and 4 bases at J, with 12 bases in the middle. CDR3 residues: CASSLGQGVADTQYF. DNA for the CDR3: TGTGCCAGCAGCTTGGGGCAGGGAGTCGCAGATACGCAGTATTTT.

The chain is built from TRBV5-1 and TRBJ1-1, with D unresolved. The V end was cut by 0 bases, the J end by 1 base, with 4 bases between. Germline lookup yields CDR1 SGHRS and CDR2 YFSETQ. The CDR3 spans 13 residues. The CDR3 nucleotides read TGCGCCAGCAGCTTGGGCCCGAACACTGAAGCTTTCTTT. Its protein is CASSLGPNTEAFF.

V and J are TRBV30 and TRBJ1-1; D is possibly TRBD1 (6 bases). Trimming took 4 bases from V and 5 from J, leaving 17 bases between them. In germline, CDR1 is GTSNPN, CDR2 SVGIG (reference sequence). The CDR3 contains 14 residues. CDR3: CAWNSWGRATEAFF. CDR3 nucleotides: TGTGCCTGGAACTCGTGGGGGCGAGCTACTGAAGCTTTCTTT.

This chain links TRBV28 with TRBJ2-3; D might be TRBD1 or TRBD2, each matching 5 bases. This CDR3 is built from 16 residues. V was cut by 5 bases and J by 2 bases, with 17 bases left in between. The V gene's germline CDR1 is MDHEN and CDR2 SYDVKM. CDR3 nucleotide sequence: TGTGCCAGCAGTGTGGGGCCGGGACGGGCCACAGATACGCAGTATTTT. Its translation: CASSVGPGRATDTQYF.

Here the CDR3 reads CASRGQDTQYF. In nucleotides, the CDR3 is TGCGCCAGCAGGGGTCAAGATACGCAGTATTTT. The rearrangement links TRBV5-1 to TRBJ2-3; D not resolved. This CDR3 is built from 11 residues. In germline, CDR1 is SGHRS, CDR2 YFSETQ. V was pared by 5 bases and J by 5 bases, with 6 bases between.